Listed below are T cell receptor beta chains from one sample, sequenced in a study of cytomegalovirus exposure and HLA in healthy donors. Produced via immunoSEQ multiplex PCR; TCRdb's table is partial and in-frame only. The sample gives 110,000 or so clones, over 75% of which show up once; more than 1.5% is in the top ten. Sequencing was performed on PBMCs. These receptors originate from a man between 35 and 55 years old in good health and CMV-seronegative. Each CDR3 is given with its conserved first and last residue. A D gene is named only where the DNA matches it firmly. Only part of the rows carry a size: once, few, many, or a class if the clone is expanded.

D,length,size,J,V,CDR3,DNA
TRBD1,13,-,TRBJ1-6,TRBV6-5,CASGGQGGTPLHF,TGTGCCAGCGGAGGACAGGGAGGAACACCCCTCCACTTT
-,15,once,TRBJ1-3,TRBV7-2,CASSSYREDGNTIYF,TGTGCCAGCAGCTCATACAGGGAAGATGGAAACACCATATATTTT
TRBD1,13,once,TRBJ2-5,TRBV5-4,CASSSGGTKTQYF,TGTGCCAGCAGCTCAGGGGGCACGAAGACCCAGTACTTC
TRBD2,13,-,TRBJ2-1,TRBV6-5,CASIAGGLNEQFF,TGTGCCAGCATAGCGGGGGGACTCAATGAGCAGTTCTTC
TRBD1,14,-,TRBJ2-3,TRBV25-1,CASSGGTGWDTQYF,TGTGCCAGCAGTGGAGGGACAGGGTGGGATACGCAGTATTTT
-,15,-,TRBJ1-5,TRBV7-2,CASSGQSSLNQPQHF,TGTGCCAGCAGCGGACAGTCTTCTCTTAATCAGCCCCAGCATTTT
TRBD1,15,-,TRBJ1-1,TRBV2,CASREQGAGNTEAFF,TGTGCCAGCAGAGAACAGGGGGCGGGGAACACTGAAGCTTTCTTT
TRBD2,11,few,TRBJ2-5,TRBV7-7,CSSGAQETQYF,TGTTCTAGCGGGGCTCAAGAGACCCAGTACTTC
TRBD1,19,-,TRBJ1-4,TRBV2,CASSLGTGVWSTTNEKLFF,TGTGCCAGCAGCCTGGGGACAGGGGTTTGGTCGACAACTAATGAAAAACTGTTTTTT
TRBD1,19,-,TRBJ2-6,TRBV4-1,CASSQEGQGASSGANGLTF,TGCGCCAGCAGCCAGGAGGGACAGGGTGCCTCCTCTGGGGCCAACGGCCTGACTTTC
TRBD1,12,-,TRBJ1-1,TRBV7-8,CASSLTGAEAFF,TGTGCCAGCAGCTTGACAGGGGCGGAAGCTTTCTTT
-,15,-,TRBJ2-1,TRBV5-1,CASSILAGGANEQFF,TGCGCCAGCAGCATACTGGCAGGTGGGGCCAATGAGCAGTTCTTC
TRBD2,16,-,TRBJ2-1,TRBV4-1,CASSQVGGRSYNEQFF,TGCGCCAGCAGCCAAGTGGGCGGGAGGTCCTACAATGAGCAGTTCTTC
TRBD2,17,once,TRBJ2-1,TRBV4-3,CASSLNWGGGAYNEQFF,TGCGCCAGCAGCCTCAACTGGGGCGGGGGGGCCTACAATGAGCAGTTCTTC
TRBD1,16,once,TRBJ1-3,TRBV7-9,CASSLRTGGTGNTIYF,TGTGCCAGCAGCCTACGGACAGGGGGTACTGGAAACACCATATATTTT
-,20,-,TRBJ2-3,TRBV4-3,CASSQDRGGPGVVGGNTQYF,TGCGCCAGCAGCCAAGATAGAGGCGGCCCGGGGGTGGTAGGAGGGAATACGCAGTATTTT
TRBD1,15,-,TRBJ2-5,TRBV7-9,CASSRGQGDSETQYF,TGTGCCAGCAGCCGCGGACAGGGAGATTCAGAGACCCAGTACTTC
TRBD1,16,-,TRBJ1-4,TRBV4-3,CASSQRDRAQNEKLFF,TGCGCCAGCAGCCAGCGTGACAGGGCCCAAAATGAAAAACTGTTTTTT
TRBD1,13,-,TRBJ2-2,TRBV7-3,CASRPGQGTELFF,TGTGCCAGCAGACCAGGACAGGGGACGGAGCTGTTTTTT
TRBD1,15,-,TRBJ1-2,TRBV28,CASTTFEGGGYGYTF,TGTGCCAGCACCACTTTCGAAGGGGGCGGCTATGGCTACACCTTC
TRBD1,18,-,TRBJ1-5,TRBV5-5,CASSHRLPTGDPNQPQHF,TGTGCCAGCAGCCACCGACTGCCAACAGGGGATCCCAATCAGCCCCAGCATTTT
-,11,-,TRBJ2-1,TRBV7-9,CASSSGNEQFF,TGTGCCAGCAGCTCGGGGAATGAGCAGTTCTTC
-,14,-,TRBJ2-7,TRBV6-5,CASSPGGNLHEQYF,TGTGCCAGCAGCCCAGGAGGGAACCTCCACGAGCAGTACTTC